Described below is a single T cell receptor (beta chain) sequence and its context. The entry originates in a study of blood T cell repertoires in COVID-19. Study-level background: T cells, B-cell-depleted T cells, or PBMCs supplied cDNA or gDNA.

V lost 4 bases, J lost 5 bases, and 7 bases stayed unmatched. The CDR3 has 15 residues. Germline CDR1 is MNHEY and CDR2 is SVGAGI. What the recovered Cohort 3 donors had was two negative PCRs, clearance, or symptom resolution. Produced via immunoSEQ multiplex PCR; TCRdb's table is partial and in-frame only. The data show approximately 160,000 clones, roughly 80% seen once. The chain uses TRBV6-5 and TRBJ1-1, with TRBD1 matching over 10 bases. The clonotype originates from a man between 45 and 60 years old who had recovered from COVID-19. Sequencing was performed on PBMCs or T cells enriched from blood (not recorded which). This CDR3 is CASSSGDRGGTEAFF. CDR3 DNA: TGTGCCAGCAGTTCCGGGGACAGGGGAGGGACTGAAGCTTTCTTT.